Listed here are 28 T cell receptor beta chains from one sample, sequenced in a study of CD8+ T cells in alopecia areata. Stated treatment: oral pan-JAK inhibitor, 5-10 mg twice daily. cDNA serving as the sequencing template came from extracted, reverse transcribed RNA. Repertoires were generated with immunoSEQ multiplex PCR, while TCRdb's copy carries only in-frame clones and drops some. Altogether roughly 140,000 clones are present, 82% being singletons, with the ten largest covering roughly 25%. The sample consisted of CD8+ T cells sorted from blood, taken at week 4, from a patient treated with tofacitinib. These receptors came from a human donor with alopecia areata.

J is TRBJ2-5 and V is TRBV29-1; 8 bases agree with TRBD2. The ends lost 7 bases at V and 5 bases at J; junction bases unmatched: 3. This CDR3 region has 11 residues. The germline CDR1 and CDR2 sequences are SQVTM and ANQGSEA. The CDR3 DNA follows: TGCAGCGCGGGGGGGCTTGAGACCCAGTACTTC. Its protein is CSAGGLETQYF. The full variable domain, completed using reference TRBV29-1 and TRBJ2-5, is SAVISQKPSRDICQRGTSLTIQCQVDSQVTMMFWYRQQPGQSLTLIATANQGSEATYESGFVIDKFPISRPNLTFSTLTVSNMSPEDSSIYLCSAGGLETQYFGPGTRLLVL.

The V and J genes are TRBV7-2 and TRBJ2-5, with D unresolved. The CDR3 totals 15 residues. V lost 1 base, J lost 2 bases, and 11 bases lay in between. The germline CDR1 and CDR2 sequences are SGHTA and FQGNSA. CDR3 region: CASSLGRWDQETQYF. CDR3 nucleotides: TGTGCCAGCAGCTTAGGTCGATGGGATCAAGAGACCCAGTACTTC.

The rearrangement links TRBV7-2 to TRBJ2-5; 10 bases are a match to TRBD1. The CDR3 is 15 amino acids. V shed 5 bases and J 5 bases; nucleotides not matched to a gene: 8. Germline loops: CDR1 SGHTA, CDR2 FQGNSA. CDR3 DNA: TGTGCCAGCAGCCCAGGGACAGGGGTTGAGGAGACCCAGTACTTC. This translates into CASSPGTGVEETQYF.

The CDR3 region is CASSRLAGGRPTQYF. For the CDR3, the DNA is TGCGCCAGCAGCCGTCTAGCGGGGGGGCGTCCGACGCAGTATTTT. V and J are TRBV5-1 and TRBJ2-3; TRBD2 aligns across 12 bases. Germline assignment: CDR1 SGHRS and CDR2 YFSETQ. V gave up 4 bases and J gave up 9 bases; unmatched junction bases: 9. CDR3 length equals 15 residues. Full variable domain (outside the CDR3, taken from reference TRBV5-1 and TRBJ2-3): KAGVTQTPRYLIKTRGQQVTLSCSPISGHRSVSWYQQTPGQGLQFLFEYFSETQRNKGNFPGRFSGRQFSNSRSEMNVSTLELGDSALYLCASSRLAGGRPTQYFGPGTRLTVL.

The chain carries TRBV11-2 and TRBJ2-5; 8 bases agree with TRBD2. CDR1 SGHAT and CDR2 FQNNGV come from the germline V gene. V dropped 6 bases and J dropped 6; count of bases not matched to a gene: 15. The CDR3 is 16 amino acids. DNA for the CDR3: TGTGCCAGCAGGTCTATACGGGGGGGACTTCTGAAGACCCAGTACTTC. Amino acid sequence: CASRSIRGGLLKTQYF.

The chain combines TRBV5-6 with TRBJ2-1; 8 bases map to TRBD1. The CDR3 runs to 19 residues. The germline V gene encodes CDR1 SGHDT and CDR2 YYEEEE. Trimming cost V 3 bases and J 1 base; bases outside gene matches: 15. The CDR3 loop reads CASSSPGTGPISSYNEQFF. CDR3 in DNA: TGTGCCAGCAGCTCTCCGGGGACAGGCCCAATTTCTTCCTACAATGAGCAGTTCTTC.

This clone has just one count. CDR3 coding DNA: TGTGCCAGCAGTTTATATACCCCGTTAGCGGGGGGGCAAGAGACCCAGTACTTC. Translating it yields CASSLYTPLAGGQETQYF. The chain has TRBV27 and TRBJ2-5; 11 bases align to TRBD2. This CDR3 has 18 residues. V lost 1 base to trimming and J lost 2 bases; unmatched junction nucleotides: 9. Per germline, CDR1 MNHEY and CDR2 SMNVEV (reference sequence).

The rearrangement joins TRBV30 to TRBJ2-7, with D perhaps TRBD1 (6 bases). Germline V gives CDR1 GTSNPN, CDR2 SVGIG (reference sequence). V lost 1 base, J lost 3 bases, and 19 bases lay in between. The CDR3 loop spans 16 amino acids. CDR3 protein: CAWSGREGQPIYEQYF. CDR3 coding DNA: TGTGCCTGGAGTGGTCGTGAGGGACAACCTATCTACGAGCAGTACTTC.

The V gene is TRBV6-1, the J gene TRBJ1-6; TRBD1 aligns across 8 bases. V shed 7 bases and J 3 bases; nucleotides not matched to a gene: 5. Germline CDR1 MNHNS, CDR2 SASEGT. This CDR3 is 15 amino acids long. Here the CDR3 DNA reads TGTGCCAGCACGTCGACAGGGGTCTATAATTCACCCCTCCACTTT. Translating gives CASTSTGVYNSPLHF.

The V and J genes are TRBV29-1 and TRBJ1-2; no firm D call. V was clipped by 7 bases and J by 6 bases, with 12 bases between them. CDR1 is SQVTM, CDR2 ANQGSEA, per germline. The CDR3 runs 11 residues. The CDR3 coding sequence is TGCAGCGCCCCGCATCCTCATGGCTACACCTTC. It is translated as CSAPHPHGYTF.

This clone appeared a single time. This sample includes further DNA sequences coding for the same CDR3. The rearrangement links TRBV4-1 to TRBJ2-7; 7 bases align to TRBD1. The length of the CDR3 is 14 residues. Losses at the gene ends were 1 base for V and 3 bases for J; bases not matched to a gene: 3. Germline V gene lookup returns CDR1 MGHRA and CDR2 YSYEKL. CDR3 DNA: TGCGCCAGCAGCCAAGTAGACAGGGACTACGAGCAGTACTTC. Protein: CASSQVDRDYEQYF.

V and J are TRBV4-1 and TRBJ2-7; 8 nucleotides align to TRBD1. After removal of 4 bases from V and 1 base from J, the junction contained 3 bases not matched to a gene. Germline CDR1 MGHRA, CDR2 YSYEKL. This CDR3 spans 14 amino acids. CDR3 in DNA: TGCGCCAGCAGCCCCCGGACAGGGTCCTACGAGCAGTACTTC. Translation gives CASSPRTGSYEQYF.

With regard to this clone: Within the sample, other DNA sequences also encode this same CDR3. The V gene is TRBV7-9, the J gene TRBJ2-1; D possibly matches TRBD1 or TRBD2 (5 bases each). The CDR3 runs 12 residues. Per the germline V gene, CDR1 is SEHNR and CDR2 is FQNEAQ (reference sequence). Trimming pared 1 base from V and 8 bases from J, leaving 6 bases between. The CDR3 DNA reads TGTGCCAGCAGCTTAGGAGGGGATGAGCAGTTCTTC. Encoded protein: CASSLGGDEQFF.

This CDR3 is CASSPFANQETQYF. The CDR3 DNA sequence: TGTGCCAGCTCTCCCTTTGCCAATCAAGAGACCCAGTACTTC. The V call is TRBV18, the J call TRBJ2-5; D uncertain. The CDR3 is 14 amino acids. Germline-derived CDR1 and CDR2 are KGHSH and LQKENI. Trimming pared 6 bases from V and 2 bases from J, leaving 13 bases between.

V usage is TRBV27 and J usage is TRBJ2-3; 9 bases agree with TRBD1. The CDR3 consists of 14 residues. J lost 5 bases, V lost 6 bases, and 6 bases had no gene match. Germline lookup yields CDR1 MNHEY and CDR2 SMNVEV (reference sequence). CDR3 protein: CASRTGGRRDTQYF. The CDR3 DNA sequence: TGTGCCAGCAGGACAGGGGGGCGAAGAGATACGCAGTATTTT.

The V gene is TRBV29-1, the J gene TRBJ2-7; D is undetermined. The germline gives CDR1 SQVTM, CDR2 ANQGSEA. The CDR3 loop spans 11 amino acids. Trimming pared 4 bases from V and 0 bases from J, leaving 4 bases between. The CDR3 reads CSVGISYEQYF. CDR3 sequence (DNA): TGCAGCGTTGGGATCTCCTACGAGCAGTACTTC.

This clone is a singleton in its sample. The chain carries TRBV7-8 and TRBJ2-2; D unresolved. V gave up 5 bases and J gave up 8 bases, with 12 bases separating them. Germline V lookup: CDR1 SGHVS, CDR2 FQNEAQ. The CDR3 runs to 13 residues. CDR3 nucleotide sequence: TGTGCCAGCAGCCCCTCAAACCCGGGGGAGCTGTTTTTT. Translated: CASSPSNPGELFF.

The CDR3 reads CARWIPGANVLTF. CDR3 coding DNA: TGTGCCAGGTGGATCCCTGGGGCCAACGTCCTGACTTTC. The V call is TRBV2, the J call TRBJ2-6; D unclear. CDR1 is SNHLY and CDR2 is FYNNEI in the germline V gene. CDR3 length: 13 residues. The V and J ends lost 9 bases and 2 bases respectively, with 8 bases between them.

The gene calls are TRBV13 and TRBJ2-7; TRBD1 matches at 7 bases. Trimming removed 5 bases from V and 6 bases from J; junction bases left unmatched: 4. There are 12 residues in the CDR3. Germline V gives CDR1 PRHDT, CDR2 FYEKMQ (reference sequence). CDR3 nucleotides: TGTGCCAGCAGCCCAGGGGGAAGCGAGCAGTACTTC. This codes for CASSPGGSEQYF.

The chain couples TRBV27 to TRBJ1-2; a weak D match, TRBD1 (6 bases). This CDR3 region has 13 residues. Germline V lookup: CDR1 MNHEY, CDR2 SMNVEV (reference sequence). Trimming removed 5 bases at V and 4 bases at J, with 11 bases between. CDR3 in amino acids: CASSRDRLYGYTF. CDR3 sequence (DNA): TGTGCCAGCAGTCGAGACAGGCTCTATGGCTACACCTTC.

The chain links TRBV9 to TRBJ2-5, with no clear D. Per the germline V gene, CDR1 is SGDLS and CDR2 is YYNGEE. V lost 2 bases to trimming and J lost 3 bases, with 11 bases between them. This CDR3 has 14 residues. This chain's CDR3 is CASSVSIEEETQYF. DNA for the CDR3: TGTGCCAGCAGCGTTTCCATAGAGGAAGAGACCCAGTACTTC.

The chain uses TRBV5-1 and TRBJ2-7; maybe TRBD2 (6 bases). With 0 bases removed from V and 2 bases from J, the gap between germline ends came to 15 bases. Per the germline V gene, CDR1 is SGHRS and CDR2 is YFSETQ. CDR3 length: 16 amino acids. In DNA, the CDR3 is TGCGCCAGCAGCTTGGGTTCGGGGGATCAACCCTACGAGCAGTACTTC. Amino acids: CASSLGSGDQPYEQYF.

The CDR3 DNA is TGTGCCAGCAGCCCCGGGACTCCTCAAGATACGCAGTATTTT. Protein sequence: CASSPGTPQDTQYF. This chain links TRBV7-8 with TRBJ2-3; tentative D call: TRBD2 (6 bases). Looked up from germline, CDR1 is SGHVS and CDR2 is FQNEAQ. CDR3 length equals 14 residues. With 5 bases removed from V and 5 bases from J, the gap between germline ends came to 14 bases.

V and J are TRBV7-9 and TRBJ2-7; 7 bases are shared with TRBD1. CDR3 size: 14 residues. The V segment lost 5 bases and the J segment 5 bases; nucleotides outside the gene matches: 9. The V gene's germline CDR1 is SEHNR and CDR2 FQNEAQ (reference sequence). The CDR3 loop reads CASSTWTGLNEQYF. The CDR3 DNA is TGTGCCAGCAGCACGTGGACAGGTCTGAACGAGCAGTACTTC.

This clone was detected only once. This likely came from a read error, as a far larger clone is one base away. This CDR3 is also generated by other DNA sequences in the sample. This rearrangement joins TRBV9 to TRBJ2-1; 7 bases match TRBD2. With V trimmed by 0 bases and J by 1 base, 1 base remained unmatched. The germline gives CDR1 SGDLS, CDR2 YYNGEE. The CDR3 runs 15 residues. CDR3 region: CASSVAGGSYNEQFF. For the CDR3, the DNA is TGTGCCAGCAGCGTAGCGGGGGGTTCCTACAATGAGCAGTTCTTC.

The chain recombines TRBV4-1 with TRBJ1-1; tentative D call: TRBD1 (6 bases). This CDR3 spans 16 amino acids. V was cut by 5 bases and J by 2 bases, with 18 bases left in between. Germline CDR1 reads MGHRA; CDR2 reads YSYEKL. The CDR3 protein is CASSEQGTFANTEAFF. The CDR3 DNA sequence: TGCGCCAGCAGCGAACAGGGTACTTTTGCCAACACTGAAGCTTTCTTT.

The gene calls are TRBV7-6 and TRBJ2-1; 8 nucleotides agree with TRBD1. Germline CDR1 reads SGHVS; CDR2 reads FNYEAQ. This CDR3 spans 15 amino acids. The junction had 6 bases not matched to a gene; V was cut back by 4 bases and J by 4 bases. As DNA, the CDR3 is TGTGCCAGCAGCTACGGGACAGGAGTTTACAATGAGCAGTTCTTC. Encoded protein: CASSYGTGVYNEQFF. Drawing the rest from reference TRBV7-6 and TRBJ2-1, the complete variable domain is GAGVSQSPRYKVTKRGQDVALRCDPISGHVSLYWYRQALGQGPEFLTYFNYEAQQDKSGLPNDRFSAERPEGSISTLTIQRTEQRDSAMYRCASSYGTGVYNEQFFGPGTRLTVL.

V and J are TRBV7-9 and TRBJ2-7; no clear D. In germline, CDR1 is SEHNR, CDR2 FQNEAQ (reference sequence). Trimming removed 3 bases from V and 1 base from J, with 4 bases in between. This CDR3 is built from 12 residues. Here the CDR3 DNA reads TGTGCCAGCAGCTTTAGTTCCTACGAGCAGTACTTC. Translated, it gives CASSFSSYEQYF.